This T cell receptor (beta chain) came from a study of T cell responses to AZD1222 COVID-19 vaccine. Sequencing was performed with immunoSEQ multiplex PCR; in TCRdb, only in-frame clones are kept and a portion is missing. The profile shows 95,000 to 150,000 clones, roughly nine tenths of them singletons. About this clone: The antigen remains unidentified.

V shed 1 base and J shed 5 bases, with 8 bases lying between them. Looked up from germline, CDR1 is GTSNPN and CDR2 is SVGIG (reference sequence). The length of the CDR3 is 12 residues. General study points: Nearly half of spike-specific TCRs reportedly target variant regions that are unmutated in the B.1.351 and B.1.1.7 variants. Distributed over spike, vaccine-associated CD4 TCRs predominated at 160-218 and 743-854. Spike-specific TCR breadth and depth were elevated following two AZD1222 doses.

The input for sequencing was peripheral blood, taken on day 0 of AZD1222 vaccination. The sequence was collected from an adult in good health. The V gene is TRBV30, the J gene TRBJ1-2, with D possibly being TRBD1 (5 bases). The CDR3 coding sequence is TGTGCCTGGAGTGCCCAGGGATATGGCTACACCTTC. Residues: CAWSAQGYGYTF.